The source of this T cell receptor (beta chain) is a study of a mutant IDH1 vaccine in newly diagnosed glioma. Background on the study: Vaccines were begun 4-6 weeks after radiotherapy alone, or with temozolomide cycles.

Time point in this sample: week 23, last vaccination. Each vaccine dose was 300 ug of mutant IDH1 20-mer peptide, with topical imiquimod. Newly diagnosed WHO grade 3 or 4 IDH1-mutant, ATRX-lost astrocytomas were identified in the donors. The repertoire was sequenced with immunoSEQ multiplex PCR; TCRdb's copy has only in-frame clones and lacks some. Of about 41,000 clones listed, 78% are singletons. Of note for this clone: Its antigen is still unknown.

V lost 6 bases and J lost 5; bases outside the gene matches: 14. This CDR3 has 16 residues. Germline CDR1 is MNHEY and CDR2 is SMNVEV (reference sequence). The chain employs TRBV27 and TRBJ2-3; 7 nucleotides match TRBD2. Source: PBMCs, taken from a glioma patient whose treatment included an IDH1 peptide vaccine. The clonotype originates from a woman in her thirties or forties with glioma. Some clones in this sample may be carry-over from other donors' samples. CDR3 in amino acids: CASSQNGAGDLDTQYF. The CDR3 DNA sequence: TGTGCCAGCAGCCAGAACGGGGCGGGGGATTTAGATACGCAGTATTTT.